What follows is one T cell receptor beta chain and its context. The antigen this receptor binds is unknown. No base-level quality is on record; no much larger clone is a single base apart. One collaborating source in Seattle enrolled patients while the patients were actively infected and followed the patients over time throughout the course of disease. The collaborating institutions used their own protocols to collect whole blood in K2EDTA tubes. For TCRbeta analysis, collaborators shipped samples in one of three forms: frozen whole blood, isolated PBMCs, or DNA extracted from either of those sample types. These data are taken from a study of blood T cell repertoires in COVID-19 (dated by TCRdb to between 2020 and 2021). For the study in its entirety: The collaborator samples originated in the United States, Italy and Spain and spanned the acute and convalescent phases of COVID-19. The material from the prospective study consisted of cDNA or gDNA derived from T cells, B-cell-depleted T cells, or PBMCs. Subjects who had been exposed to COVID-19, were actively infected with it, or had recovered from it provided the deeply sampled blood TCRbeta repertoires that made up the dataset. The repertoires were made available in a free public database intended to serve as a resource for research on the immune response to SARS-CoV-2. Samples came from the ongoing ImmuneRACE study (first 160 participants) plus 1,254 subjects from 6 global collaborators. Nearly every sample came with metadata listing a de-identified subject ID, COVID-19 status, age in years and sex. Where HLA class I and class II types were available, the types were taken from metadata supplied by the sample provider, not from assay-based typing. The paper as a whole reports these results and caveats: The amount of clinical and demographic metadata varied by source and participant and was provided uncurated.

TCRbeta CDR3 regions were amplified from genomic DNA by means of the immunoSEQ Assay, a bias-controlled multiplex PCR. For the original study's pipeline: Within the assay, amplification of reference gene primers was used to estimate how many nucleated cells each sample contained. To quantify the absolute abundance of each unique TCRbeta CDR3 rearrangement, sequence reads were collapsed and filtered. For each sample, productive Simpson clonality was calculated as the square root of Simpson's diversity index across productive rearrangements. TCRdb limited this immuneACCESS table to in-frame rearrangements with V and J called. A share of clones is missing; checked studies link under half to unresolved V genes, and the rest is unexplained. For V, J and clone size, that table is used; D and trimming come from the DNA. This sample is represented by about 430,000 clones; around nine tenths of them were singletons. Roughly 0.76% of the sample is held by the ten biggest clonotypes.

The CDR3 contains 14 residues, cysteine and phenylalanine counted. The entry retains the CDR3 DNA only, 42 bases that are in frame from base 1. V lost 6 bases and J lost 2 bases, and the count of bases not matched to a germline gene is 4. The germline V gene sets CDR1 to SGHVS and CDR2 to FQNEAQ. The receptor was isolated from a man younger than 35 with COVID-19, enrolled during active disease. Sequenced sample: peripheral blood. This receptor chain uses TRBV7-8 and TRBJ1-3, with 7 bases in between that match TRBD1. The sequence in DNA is TGTGCCAGCAGTCGGAGGGGGCCTGGAAACACCATATATTTT. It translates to CASSRRGPGNTIYF.